A selection of T cell receptor beta chains follows, all from one sample in a study of CD8 T cells in Susac syndrome. MiXCR, run by TCRdb on the immunoSEQ multiplex PCR reads, gives a single entry per CDR3 protein. The sample has about 180,000 distinct CDR3 sequences; about 95% are singletons. The specimen sequenced was CD4+ T cells from PBMCs. These TCRs come from a human donor with Susac syndrome. CDR3s include the opening cysteine and the closing phenylalanine or tryptophan. D genes are given only for firm matches. Where a row states a size, it is once, few, many or the class of an expanded clone; other rows omit it.

clone_size j_call v_call d_call cdr3_aa
NA TRBJ2-1 TRBV5-1 NA CASKVHPGVNEQFF
once TRBJ2-7 TRBV7-9 TRBD1 CASTRRTGSSYEQYF
NA TRBJ1-1 TRBV2 NA CASSRPGTENTEAFF
once TRBJ1-1 TRBV7-6 NA CASSLTRQFRNVNTEAFF
NA TRBJ2-1 TRBV20-1 TRBD2 CSARSWTSGSDEQFF
NA TRBJ1-5 TRBV30 NA CAWSIEGAAQHF
NA TRBJ1-1 TRBV6-6 NA CASSYAGENTEAFF
NA TRBJ1-1 TRBV6-5 TRBD1 CASTSDRGDTEAFF
once TRBJ2-1 TRBV7-9 TRBD2 CASSLVVGSGRYHNEQFF
NA TRBJ1-3 TRBV18 TRBD1 CASGLDRAGNTIYF
NA TRBJ1-1 TRBV29-1 TRBD1 CSVGTGGHTEAFF
NA TRBJ2-1 TRBV20-1 NA CSASFPNIGPKDEQFF
NA TRBJ2-1 TRBV4-1 NA CASSPWTSNEQFF
NA TRBJ2-7 TRBV7-2 NA CASRVFLGDYEQYF
NA TRBJ1-3 TRBV4-3 NA CASSQDSGPGNTIYF
NA TRBJ1-2 TRBV6-2/TRBV6-3 TRBD1 CASRPGQRIQFYGYTF
NA TRBJ1-1 TRBV6-6 NA CASSYRHTEAFF
NA TRBJ2-7 TRBV5-1 NA CASSPYPTVVQEQYF
NA TRBJ1-2 TRBV3-1 NA CASSQDVQGRSYTF
NA TRBJ2-7 TRBV5-1 NA CASSLKSGWNYEQYF
NA TRBJ1-5 TRBV15 NA CATSRDRGLGGQPQHF
NA TRBJ2-1 TRBV7-2 NA CASTGGWGNEQFF
NA TRBJ1-2 TRBV10-3 NA CAISESQGRNYGYTF